This paragraph reports one T cell receptor (beta chain). The sample belongs to a study of blood T cell repertoires in COVID-19. Clones were sequenced by immunoSEQ multiplex PCR, and TCRdb holds only the in-frame ones, with some missing. This table has 70,000 or so clones, approximately 86% appearing once. The receptor's source is an older woman with acute or convalescent COVID-19. Sequencing was performed on peripheral blood.

This CDR3 is CASSQDGQGYGYTF. For the CDR3, the DNA is TGTGCCAGCAGCCAAGATGGGCAGGGTTATGGCTACACCTTC. The rearrangement joins TRBV4-2 to TRBJ1-2, with D maybe TRBD1 (5 bases). The V gene lost 0 bases and the J gene lost 5 bases, with 10 bases spanning the gap. Germline-derived CDR1 and CDR2 are LGHNA and YNFKEQ. The CDR3 loop spans 14 amino acids.